This record concerns one T cell receptor beta chain sequence. The study ran its PCR with 60 Vbeta and 13 Jbeta primers. Data came from immunoSEQ multiplex PCR; TCRdb stores just in-frame clones and leaves some out. Of 130,000 or so clones listed, roughly 80% were seen once; the top ten hold 1.5%. The sample belongs to a study of cytomegalovirus exposure and HLA in healthy donors. This TCR was recovered from a woman under 30 in good health and CMV-seronegative. The sequenced material came from PBMCs.

The CDR3 here is CASSLGTSGVNEQFF. DNA of the CDR3: TGCGCCAGCAGCCTCGGGACTAGCGGGGTGAATGAGCAGTTCTTC. The chain recombines TRBV4-1 with TRBJ2-1; 13 bases are shared with TRBD2. The CDR3 runs 15 residues. The junction had 4 bases not matched to a gene; V was cut back by 4 bases and J by 7 bases. Looked up from germline, CDR1 is MGHRA and CDR2 is YSYEKL.